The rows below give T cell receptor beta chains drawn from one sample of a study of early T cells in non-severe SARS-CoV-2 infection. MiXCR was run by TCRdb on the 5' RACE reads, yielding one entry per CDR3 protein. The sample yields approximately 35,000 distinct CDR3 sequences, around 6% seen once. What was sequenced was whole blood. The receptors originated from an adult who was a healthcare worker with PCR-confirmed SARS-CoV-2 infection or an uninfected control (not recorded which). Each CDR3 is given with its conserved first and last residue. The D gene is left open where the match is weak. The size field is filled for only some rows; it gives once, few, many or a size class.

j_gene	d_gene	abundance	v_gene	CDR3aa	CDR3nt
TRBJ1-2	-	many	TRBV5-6	CASSLGGRRYGYTF	TGTGCCAGCAGCTTGGGAGGTAGGCGCTATGGCTACACCTTC
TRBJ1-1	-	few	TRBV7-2	CASSPGPMNTEAFF	TGTGCCAGCAGCCCCGGACCGATGAACACTGAAGCTTTCTTT
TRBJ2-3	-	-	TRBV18	CASSPPPAQSTDTQYF	TGTGCCAGCTCACCACCACCGGCACAATCCACAGATACGCAGTATTTT
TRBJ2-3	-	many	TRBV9	CASSVRGRTTDTQYF	TGTGCCAGCAGCGTACGCGGACGGACTACAGATACGCAGTATTTT
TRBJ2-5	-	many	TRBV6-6	CASSKGGLDETQYF	TGTGCCAGCAGTAAAGGGGGGCTTGACGAGACCCAGTACTTC
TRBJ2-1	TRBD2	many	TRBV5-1	CASSTRTSGDNEQFF	TGCGCCAGCAGCACCCGGACTAGCGGAGACAATGAGCAGTTCTTC
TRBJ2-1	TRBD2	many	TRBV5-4	CASSSEGTRAIIEQFF	TGTGCCAGCAGCTCGGAGGGGACTAGGGCAATCATCGAGCAGTTCTTC
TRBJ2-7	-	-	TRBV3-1	CASSQDRRMSGAYEQYF	TGTGCCAGCAGCCAAGATCGACGTATGTCAGGGGCCTACGAGCAGTACTTC
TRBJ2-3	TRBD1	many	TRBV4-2	CASSQEPPGQGLTDTQYF	TGTGCCAGCAGCCAAGAACCCCCGGGACAGGGGTTAACAGATACGCAGTATTTT
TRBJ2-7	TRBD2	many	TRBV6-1	CASSRTSVSYEQYF	TGTGCCAGCAGCCGGACTAGCGTCTCCTACGAGCAGTACTTC
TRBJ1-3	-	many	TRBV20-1	CSVGGGSGNTIYF	TGCAGTGTCGGGGGGGGCTCTGGAAACACCATATATTTT
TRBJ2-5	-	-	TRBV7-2	CASSLDGEETQYF	TGTGCCAGCAGCTTAGACGGGGAAGAGACCCAGTACTTC
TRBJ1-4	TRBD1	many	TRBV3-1	CASSQGTGGAYEKLFF	TGTGCCAGCAGCCAAGGGACAGGGGGCGCTTATGAAAAACTGTTTTTT
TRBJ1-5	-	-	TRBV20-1	CSGGGSSNQPQHF	TGCAGTGGGGGGGGATCTAGCAATCAGCCCCAGCATTTT
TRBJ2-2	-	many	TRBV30	CAWSLTGELFF	TGTGCCTGGAGTCTGACCGGGGAGCTGTTTTTT
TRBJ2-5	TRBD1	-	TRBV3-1	CASSPPRTGLEETQYF	TGTGCCAGCAGCCCACCTAGGACAGGGTTAGAAGAGACCCAGTACTTC
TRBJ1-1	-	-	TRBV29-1	CSGNRGLTEAFF	TGCAGCGGGAACCGGGGGTTGACTGAAGCTTTCTTT
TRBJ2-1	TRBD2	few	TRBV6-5	CASSSPTSGGTGEQFF	TGTGCCAGCAGTTCCCCAACTAGCGGGGGGACTGGTGAGCAGTTCTTC
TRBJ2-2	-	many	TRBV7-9	CASSVGTGELFF	TGTGCCAGCAGTGTTGGCACCGGGGAGCTGTTTTTT
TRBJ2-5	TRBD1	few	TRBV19	CASSPQTGGLQETQYF	TGTGCCAGTAGTCCGCAGACAGGGGGCTTACAAGAGACCCAGTACTTC
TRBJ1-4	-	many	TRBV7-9	CASSHGRGRRANEKLFF	TGTGCCAGCAGCCACGGCCGCGGCAGGAGAGCTAATGAAAAACTGTTTTTT
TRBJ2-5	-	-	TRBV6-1	CASSGAPYQETQYF	TGTGCCAGCAGTGGGGCACCGTACCAAGAGACCCAGTACTTC
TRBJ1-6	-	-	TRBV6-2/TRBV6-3	CASSWDGTNNSPLHF	TGTGCCAGCAGCTGGGACGGGACTAATAATTCACCCCTCCACTTT
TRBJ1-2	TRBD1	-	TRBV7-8	CASSLVQDRVGYTF	TGTGCCAGCAGCTTGGTCCAGGACAGGGTTGGCTACACCTTC
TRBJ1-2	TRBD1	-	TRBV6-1	CAHGQANYGYTF	TGTGCCCACGGACAGGCTAACTATGGCTACACCTTC
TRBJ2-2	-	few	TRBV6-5	CASSYSSGRNTGELFF	TGTGCCAGCAGTTACTCGTCGGGACGGAACACCGGGGAGCTGTTTTTT
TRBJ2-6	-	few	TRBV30	CAWSDSGANVLTF	TGTGCCTGGAGTGACTCTGGGGCCAACGTCCTGACTTTC
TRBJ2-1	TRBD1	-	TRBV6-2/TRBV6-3	CASSRLSQGDEQFF	TGTGCCAGCAGCCGGCTCTCCCAGGGGGATGAGCAGTTCTTC
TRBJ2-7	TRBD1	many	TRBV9	CASSDGTGSYEQYF	TGTGCCAGCAGCGATGGGACAGGCTCCTACGAGCAGTACTTC